Following are 24 T cell receptor beta chains from one sample sequenced in a study of identical twins. TCRdb re-called the 5' RACE reads through MiXCR, storing one row per CDR3 protein. The profile shows about 250,000 distinct CDR3 sequences, more than 13% of them singletons. The sample taken for sequencing was memory (CD45RO+) T cells sorted from blood. The receptors come from a young woman in good health.

V usage is TRBV7-8 and J usage is TRBJ2-7; D unresolved. CDR3 length: 16 residues. Looked up from germline, CDR1 is SGHVS and CDR2 is FQNEAQ. Deletions cut 4 bases from V and 2 bases from J, with 18 bases between. CDR3 nucleotides: TGTGCCAGCAGCTATCACGAGGCTGGTTCGACCTACGAGCAGTACTTC. Amino acid sequence: CASSYHEAGSTYEQYF.

This clonotype has more than one count but fewer than ten. The chain uses TRBV27 and TRBJ2-1, with 11 bases that match TRBD2. The germline gives CDR1 MNHEY, CDR2 SMNVEV (reference sequence). V shed 3 bases and J 6 bases; nucleotides not matched to a gene: 7. CDR3 length: 16 amino acids. The CDR3 DNA sequence: TGTGCCAGCAGTTTTGGTAATAGCGGGAGGGCCAATGAGCAGTTCTTC. It specifies CASSFGNSGRANEQFF.

This clonotype was counted a few times. This chain connects TRBV20-1 to TRBJ2-1; D call uncertain. This CDR3 spans 13 amino acids. Germline CDR1 is DFQATT and CDR2 is SNEGSKA (reference sequence). Trimming removed 3 bases at V and 8 bases at J, with 14 bases between. The CDR3 region is CSARGVYGYEQFF. CDR3 in DNA: TGCAGTGCTAGGGGCGTCTATGGCTATGAGCAGTTCTTC.

This clonotype was observed a few times. This chain uses TRBV5-1 with TRBJ2-7; D is ambiguous. Germline CDR1 reads SGHRS; CDR2 reads YFSETQ. There are 14 residues in the CDR3. Trimming left V 1 base short and J 0 bases short, with 8 bases between. CDR3 DNA sequence: TGCGCCAGCAGCTTGATTAAGAACTCCTACGAGCAGTACTTC. Its translation is CASSLIKNSYEQYF. The full variable domain, in which reference TRBV5-1 and TRBJ2-7 provide the parts outside the CDR3, is KAGVTQTPRYLIKTRGQQVTLSCSPISGHRSVSWYQQTPGQGLQFLFEYFSETQRNKGNFPGRFSGRQFSNSRSEMNVSTLELGDSALYLCASSLIKNSYEQYFGPGTRLTVT.

This clonotype was counted many times. CDR3 sequence: CASSEAGGDRGAFF. The CDR3 region has the DNA TGTGCCAGCAGTGAAGCAGGGGGGGACAGGGGTGCTTTCTTT. The V call is TRBV6-1, the J call TRBJ1-1; 10 positions match TRBD1. J gave up 11 bases and V 0 bases, and 6 bases lay outside the gene matches. CDR3 length: 14 amino acids. Looked up from germline, CDR1 is MNHNS and CDR2 is SASEGT.

The rearrangement uses TRBV11-2 and TRBJ1-2; no firm D call. V gave up 5 bases and J gave up 1 base, with 8 bases separating them. Germline V CDR1 and CDR2: SGHAT, FQNNGV. There are 13 residues in the CDR3. The CDR3 sequence: CASSATLNYGYTF. DNA of the CDR3: TGTGCCAGCAGCGCCACCCTTAACTATGGCTACACCTTC.

The chain links TRBV20-1 to TRBJ2-7; D remains unclear. Trimming shortened V by 5 bases and J by 5 bases, and 31 bases separated the two germline ends. CDR3 length equals 18 residues. Germline values: CDR1 DFQATT, CDR2 SNEGSKA (reference sequence). The CDR3 DNA follows: TGCAGTGCTTCCGCTGTCAAGTCCAGTTCTACGGAACACAACGAGCAGTACTTC. Translating gives CSASAVKSSSTEHNEQYF.

This clonotype was seen a few times. The V and J genes are TRBV10-3 and TRBJ1-5; tentative D call: TRBD1 (5 bases). Trimming pared 5 bases from V and 7 bases from J, leaving 9 bases between. The CDR3 contains 12 residues. Germline CDR1 ENHRY, CDR2 SYGVKD. DNA of the CDR3: TGTGCCATCAGTACAGGCAGGCAGCCCCAGCATTTT. Protein product: CAISTGRQPQHF.

V is TRBV2 and J is TRBJ2-1; D may be TRBD1 (5 bases). The germline V and J ends were trimmed by 8 bases and 12 bases, with 14 bases remaining between them. The germline gives CDR1 SNHLY, CDR2 FYNNEI. The CDR3 sequence is 11 residues long. For the CDR3, the DNA is TGTGCCAGCTGGCAAATGGACATGCAGTTCTTC. It is translated as CASWQMDMQFF.

This clonotype was seen more than once but under ten times. The genes are TRBV5-1 and TRBJ2-2, with D tentatively TRBD2 (5 bases). This CDR3 has 15 amino acids. V lost 4 bases and J 4 bases, leaving 14 bases between the germline ends. Per the germline V gene, CDR1 is SGHRS and CDR2 is YFSETQ. The CDR3 coding sequence is TGCGCCAGCAGCCCGCCGGGGAGAGGCACCGGGGAGCTGTTTTTT. It encodes CASSPPGRGTGELFF.

Only a few counts were recorded for this clonotype. The V call is TRBV27, the J call TRBJ1-2, with TRBD1 matching 11 bases. The length of the CDR3 is 16 residues. Germline V gives CDR1 MNHEY, CDR2 SMNVEV (reference sequence). J lost 4 bases, V lost 5 bases, and 9 bases had no gene match. For the CDR3, the DNA is TGTGCCAGCAGTCCCCGTGGACAGGGGGCGGCCTATGGCTACACCTTC. Translating gives CASSPRGQGAAYGYTF.

This clonotype was seen more than once but under ten times. The chain carries TRBV20-1 and TRBJ2-3; 10 bases are a match to TRBD2. From germline, CDR1 is DFQATT and CDR2 SNEGSKA (reference sequence). CDR3 length: 18 amino acids. After removal of 0 bases from V and 1 base from J, the junction contained 10 bases not matched to a gene. The DNA of the CDR3 is TGCAGTGCTAGAGAGGGGGCTAGCGGGAGAGAAGGCACAGATACGCAGTATTTT. Encoded protein: CSAREGASGREGTDTQYF.

The V gene is TRBV20-1, the J gene TRBJ2-2; D possibly corresponds to TRBD2 (7 bases). The V gene's germline CDR1 is DFQATT and CDR2 SNEGSKA (reference sequence). The CDR3 covers 13 residues. Trimming took off 6 bases at V and 4 bases at J, with 12 bases between the two ends. The CDR3 region has the DNA TGCAGTGCCGGGGGGCTTAGCACCGGGGAGCTGTTTTTT. This sequence encodes CSAGGLSTGELFF.

The CDR3 sequence is CASSQVAGVYEQYF. In DNA form, the CDR3 reads TGTGCCAGCAGCCAAGTTGCCGGAGTCTACGAGCAGTACTTC. This chain connects TRBV14 to TRBJ2-7, with no clear D. V lost 1 base and J 3 bases, leaving 10 bases between the germline ends. The CDR3 is 14 amino acids. Germline assignment: CDR1 SGHDN and CDR2 FVKESK.

This clonotype was seen only a few times. The J gene is TRBJ2-7, the V gene TRBV19; either TRBD1 or TRBD2 may fit D (5 bases each). Per germline, CDR1 LNHDA and CDR2 SQIVND (reference sequence). The CDR3 sequence is 15 residues long. Trimming pared 3 bases from V and 2 bases from J, leaving 14 bases between. The CDR3 is CASSIPGLAPYEQYF. For the CDR3, the DNA is TGTGCCAGTAGTATTCCGGGGCTGGCTCCCTACGAGCAGTACTTC.

This clonotype has just a few counts. The rearrangement joins TRBV7-9 to TRBJ2-1; possibly TRBD2 for D (6 bases). V dropped 3 bases and J dropped 5 bases, with 17 bases sitting between them. The CDR3 has 16 residues. Germline V CDR1 and CDR2: SEHNR, FQNEAQ (reference sequence). The chain's CDR3 is CASSFTRGGDNNEQFF. In DNA form, the CDR3 reads TGTGCCAGCAGCTTTACGAGAGGCGGGGATAACAATGAGCAGTTCTTC.

The rearrangement uses TRBV5-1 and TRBJ2-7, with TRBD2 identical over 13 bases. The CDR3 is made up of 16 amino acids. The V and J ends lost 3 bases and 4 bases, in that order; junction bases with no gene match: 7. Per the germline V gene, CDR1 is SGHRS and CDR2 is YFSETQ. The CDR3 spells CASSYWTSGSHYEQYF. The CDR3 DNA reads as TGCGCCAGCAGCTATTGGACTAGCGGGAGCCATTACGAGCAGTACTTC.

This clonotype came up a few times. The chain carries TRBV9 and TRBJ2-1; D possibly corresponds to TRBD2 (7 bases). Deletions cut 4 bases from V and 3 bases from J, with 14 bases between. The CDR3 extends over 15 amino acids. Germline lookup yields CDR1 SGDLS and CDR2 YYNGEE. The chain's CDR3 is CASSPTGGHYNEQFF. For the CDR3, the DNA is TGTGCCAGCAGCCCTACGGGGGGACACTACAATGAGCAGTTCTTC.

Only a few counts were recorded for this clonotype. The V call is TRBV27, the J call TRBJ2-1; a possible D gene is TRBD2 (6 bases). The germline V gene encodes CDR1 MNHEY and CDR2 SMNVEV (reference sequence). The CDR3 runs 21 residues. V lost 5 bases and J lost 6, with 35 bases in between. The CDR3 DNA is TGTGCCAGCAGTAGACGCCTAACGAGCGGGTACACTCGCAAGCACAGCAATGAGCAGTTCTTC. The encoded protein is CASSRRLTSGYTRKHSNEQFF.

Of note for this clonotype: At one of its ends the junction is not consistent with the germline gene, which may arise from a read error. The chain joins TRBV7-7 to TRBJ2-1; 10 bases agree with TRBD2. Germline V gene sequence: CDR1 SSHAT, CDR2 FNYEAQ (reference sequence). The CDR3 contains 15 residues. CDR3 coding DNA: TGTGCTAGCAGCCCTTGGACTAGCGGTGGCGGTGAGCAGTTCTTC. It yields the protein CASSPWTSGGGEQFF.

V is TRBV19 and J is TRBJ2-3; 9 bases agree with TRBD1. The CDR3 contains 12 residues. Germline trimming cut 10 bases from V and 4 bases from J; bases unmatched to any gene: 3. Germline CDR1 reads LNHDA; CDR2 reads SQIVND (reference sequence). The CDR3 coding sequence is TGTGCCACCAGGGACAGGGCAGATACGCAGTATTTT. Protein product: CATRDRADTQYF. Using reference TRBV19 and TRBJ2-3 for the parts outside the CDR3, the full variable domain is DGGITQSPKYLFRKEGQNVTLSCEQNLNHDAMYWYRQDPGQGLRLIYYSQIVNDFQKGDIAEGYSVSREKKESFPLTVTSAQKNPTAFYLCATRDRADTQYFGPGTRLTVL.

This clonotype came up many times. Germline and junction disagree at one end, which may indicate a read error. The chain joins TRBV18 to TRBJ2-7; 7 nucleotides agree with TRBD1. This CDR3 is 12 amino acids long. Germline CDR1 and CDR2: KGHSH and LQKENI. CDR3 amino acids: CASSPQGNEQYF. CDR3 sequence (DNA): TGTGCCAGCTCTCCACAGGGGAACGAGCAGTACTTC.

This clonotype was observed a few times. The V gene is TRBV12-3 or TRBV12-4, the J gene TRBJ2-2; 8 positions agree with TRBD1. V shed 4 bases, J shed 4 bases, and the junction held 11 bases outside the gene matches. This CDR3 spans 17 amino acids. For the CDR3, the DNA is TGTGCCAGCAGTTATGAGGCAGGGGGCGATCCCACCGGGGAGCTGTTTTTT. It translates to CASSYEAGGDPTGELFF.

A word on this clonotype: Being one base from a much bigger clone, this may be a read error. This chain links TRBV6-1 with TRBJ2-3; either TRBD1 or TRBD2 may supply D (5 bases each). This CDR3 comprises 16 residues. Germline-derived CDR1 and CDR2 are MNHNS and SASEGT. CDR3: CDSSPQGTLSTDTQYF. The CDR3 DNA follows: TGTGACAGCAGTCCACAAGGGACCCTCTCCACAGATACGCAGTATTTT.